This T cell receptor beta chain was recovered during a study of T cell responses to AZD1222 COVID-19 vaccine. Study overall: Pooled together were second doses at about 4 or about 12 weeks. General study points: Possibly, clonal diversity was underestimated; donors were largely white British and included more females. It was only after the peak T cell response that any repertoires were sampled.

As to this clone: The antigen is unknown.

Clones were read by immunoSEQ multiplex PCR, and TCRdb kept only the in-frame ones, dropping some. The table has about 150,000 clones, roughly 92% seen once; the top ten hold about 2.5%. The CDR3 is 15 residues long. The sequencing used peripheral blood, collected on day 0 of AZD1222 vaccination. The clonotype comes from an adult in good health. The rearrangement links TRBV12-2 to TRBJ1-1; no DNA check was done on the table's D call, TRBD1. TRBV12-2 constitutes a pseudogene. The CDR3 DNA follows: TGTGCAAGTCGCCTAATACGGACAGGGCGCACTGAAGCTTTCTTT. It translates to CASRLIRTGRTEAFF.